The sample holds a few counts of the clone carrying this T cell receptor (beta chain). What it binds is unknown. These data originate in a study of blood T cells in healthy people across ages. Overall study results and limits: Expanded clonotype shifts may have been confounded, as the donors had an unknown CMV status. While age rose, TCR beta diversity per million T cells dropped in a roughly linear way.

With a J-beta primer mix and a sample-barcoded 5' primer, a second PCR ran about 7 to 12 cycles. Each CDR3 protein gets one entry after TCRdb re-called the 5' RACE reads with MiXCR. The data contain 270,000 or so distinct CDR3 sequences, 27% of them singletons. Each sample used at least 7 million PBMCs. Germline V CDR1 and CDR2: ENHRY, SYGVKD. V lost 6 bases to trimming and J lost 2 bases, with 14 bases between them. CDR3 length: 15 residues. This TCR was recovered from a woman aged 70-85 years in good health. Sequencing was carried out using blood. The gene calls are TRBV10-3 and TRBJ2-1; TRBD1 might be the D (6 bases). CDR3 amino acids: CAISPQGLTYNEQFF. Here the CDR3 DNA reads TGTGCCATCAGCCCACAGGGCCTAACCTACAATGAGCAGTTCTTC.